The TCR beta chain described here comes from a study of technical replicates of blood from several donors. The germline gives CDR1 LGHNA, CDR2 YNFKEQ. The CDR3 runs to 16 residues. V lost 0 bases, J lost 8 bases, and 19 bases lay in between. Assay: immunoSEQ multiplex PCR; the TCRdb copy retains only in-frame clones and omits some. The data contain about 70,000 clones, about 96% of them singletons. The chain recombines TRBV4-2 with TRBJ1-2; D is possibly TRBD1 (6 bases). This clonotype was sampled from a human donor in good health. Sequences were obtained from T cells isolated from PBMCs. Written as DNA, the CDR3 is TGTGCCAGCAGCCAAGAGGGACAAAGTGATCAGCGCGGCTACACCTTC. Translated: CASSQEGQSDQRGYTF.